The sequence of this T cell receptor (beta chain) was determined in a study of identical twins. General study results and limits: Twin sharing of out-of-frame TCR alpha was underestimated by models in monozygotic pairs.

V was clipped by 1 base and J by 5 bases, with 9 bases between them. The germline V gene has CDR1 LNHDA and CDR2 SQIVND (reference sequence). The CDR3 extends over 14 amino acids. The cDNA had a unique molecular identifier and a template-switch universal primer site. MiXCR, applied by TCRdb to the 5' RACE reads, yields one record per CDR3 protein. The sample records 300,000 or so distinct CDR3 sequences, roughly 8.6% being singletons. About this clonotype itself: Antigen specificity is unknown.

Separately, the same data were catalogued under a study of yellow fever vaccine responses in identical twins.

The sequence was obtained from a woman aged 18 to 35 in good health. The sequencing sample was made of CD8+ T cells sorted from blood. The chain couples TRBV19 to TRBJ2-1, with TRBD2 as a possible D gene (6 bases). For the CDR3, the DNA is TGTGCCAGTAGTATAGGGCTAGCGAACAATGAGCAGTTCTTC. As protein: CASSIGLANNEQFF.